The 27 T cell receptor beta chains reported below all come from one sample, sequenced in a study of CD8 T cells in ankylosing spondylitis. Points from the study as a whole: Seemingly characteristic of ankylosing spondylitis blood was a TCR beta motif consisting of about 8 highly homologous variants.

The antigens of these receptors remain unknown. TCRdb redid the calling of the 5' RACE reads with MiXCR, one entry per CDR3 protein. The data contain around 430,000 distinct CDR3 sequences, 15% to 20% of them singletons. What was sequenced was blood, either unsorted or a sorted T cell fraction (not recorded which). These TCRs come from a male donor with ankylosing spondylitis.

The rearrangement uses TRBV18 and TRBJ2-7, with 7 bases lining up with TRBD2. CDR3 length equals 14 residues. V lost 5 bases and J lost 3; bases outside the gene matches: 7. Germline CDR1 and CDR2: KGHSH and LQKENI. The DNA of the CDR3 is TGTGCCAGCTCAGCAGGGAGGGACCGCTACGAGCAGTACTTC. As protein: CASSAGRDRYEQYF.

V is TRBV20-1 and J is TRBJ2-7, with D possibly being TRBD1 (5 bases). The CDR3 has 13 amino acids. The germline V gene has CDR1 DFQATT and CDR2 SNEGSKA (reference sequence). V was pared by 7 bases and J by 0 bases, with 13 bases between. The CDR3 here is CSGTQGLSYEQYF. DNA for the CDR3: TGCAGTGGTACCCAGGGTCTCTCCTACGAGCAGTACTTC.

J is TRBJ2-4 and V is TRBV7-3; D is perhaps TRBD1 (5 bases). V lost 2 bases, J lost 1 base, and 15 bases lay in between. Germline V CDR1 and CDR2: SGHTA, FQGTGA. This CDR3 has 17 residues. Written as DNA, the CDR3 is TGTGCCAGCAGCTTACAGGGCCCCGGACGGGCCAAAAACATTCAGTACTTC. Its translation: CASSLQGPGRAKNIQYF.

The CDR3 loop is CSAPLWGGEQYF. The CDR3 DNA reads TGCAGTGCTCCTTTATGGGGGGGCGAGCAGTACTTC. The gene calls are TRBV20-1 and TRBJ2-7; 7 nucleotides match TRBD2. The ends lost 5 bases at V and 6 bases at J; junction bases unmatched: 7. The CDR3 contains 12 residues. Germline lookup yields CDR1 DFQATT and CDR2 SNEGSKA (reference sequence).

This chain links TRBV29-1 with TRBJ1-1, with 9 bases fitting TRBD1. The CDR3 contains 14 residues. Germline CDR1 SQVTM, CDR2 ANQGSEA. The junction had 10 bases not matched to a gene; V was cut back by 7 bases and J by 4 bases. CDR3 residues: CSGTGQGLSTEAFF. CDR3 sequence (DNA): TGCAGCGGCACGGGACAGGGCTTGAGCACTGAAGCTTTCTTT. The full variable domain, completed using reference TRBV29-1 and TRBJ1-1, is SAVISQKPSRDICQRGTSLTIQCQVDSQVTMMFWYRQQPGQSLTLIATANQGSEATYESGFVIDKFPISRPNLTFSTLTVSNMSPEDSSIYLCSGTGQGLSTEAFFGQGTRLTVV.

This clonotype was counted only a few times. V is TRBV18 and J is TRBJ2-1; 9 nucleotides align to TRBD2. The CDR3 length is 14 residues. Germline-derived CDR1 and CDR2 are KGHSH and LQKENI. V trimming: 3 bases; J trimming: 7 bases; junction bases outside the gene matches: 4. The CDR3 nucleotides read TGTGCCAGCTCACCGCTAACTAGCGGGAATGAGCAGTTCTTC. Translation: CASSPLTSGNEQFF.

This clonotype was picked up many times. The chain recombines TRBV5-1 with TRBJ2-5, with D tentatively TRBD2 (5 bases). Trimming took 1 base from V and 2 from J, leaving 18 bases between them. Germline V gene lookup returns CDR1 SGHRS and CDR2 YFSETQ. The CDR3 consists of 17 residues. CDR3 DNA: TGCGCCAGCAGCTTGAACTCGAATAGGGAGAAACAAGAGACCCAGTACTTC. This sequence encodes CASSLNSNREKQETQYF.

V and J are TRBV7-2 and TRBJ1-6, with unresolved D. The germline gives CDR1 SGHTA, CDR2 FQGNSA. Trimming pared 6 bases from V and 0 bases from J, leaving 6 bases between. This CDR3 comprises 14 residues. The CDR3 is CASRRPSYNSPLHF. CDR3 DNA sequence: TGTGCCAGCAGACGGCCCTCCTATAATTCACCCCTCCACTTT.

This clonotype was counted only a few times. The CDR3 bases are TGCAGTGCTGAGGACAGGGGGGCAGATACGCAGTATTTT. This codes for CSAEDRGADTQYF. This chain links TRBV20-1 with TRBJ2-3; TRBD1 matches 10 bases. The V gene's germline CDR1 is DFQATT and CDR2 SNEGSKA (reference sequence). The CDR3 contains 13 residues. V lost 5 bases to trimming and J lost 4 bases; unmatched junction nucleotides: 3.

The chain employs TRBV27 and TRBJ2-7; D is possibly TRBD2 (6 bases). The CDR3 has 14 residues. V shed 4 bases and J shed 0 bases, with 10 bases lying between them. CDR1 and CDR2 (germline): MNHEY, SMNVEV (reference sequence). This CDR3 is CASSWDFSSYEQYF. The CDR3 coding sequence is TGTGCCAGCAGTTGGGACTTCAGCTCCTACGAGCAGTACTTC.

The chain employs TRBV7-2 and TRBJ2-3; 8 bases match TRBD2. The germline V gene has CDR1 SGHTA and CDR2 FQGNSA. Losses at the gene ends were 5 bases for V and 5 bases for J; bases not matched to a gene: 9. The CDR3 sequence is 15 residues long. The CDR3 protein is CASSRGGGVVDTQYF. CDR3 sequence (DNA): TGTGCCAGCAGCCGGGGGGGCGGGGTGGTAGATACGCAGTATTTT.

This clonotype was seen only a few times. This chain uses TRBV29-1 with TRBJ2-3; D not certain. V dropped 5 bases and J dropped 0 bases, with 12 bases sitting between them. The germline V gene has CDR1 SQVTM and CDR2 ANQGSEA. CDR3 size: 14 residues. CDR3 sequence reads: CSVLDRQSTDTQYF. CDR3 in DNA: TGCAGCGTTTTGGACCGACAAAGCACAGATACGCAGTATTTT.

The CDR3 reads CASSPSLGRESSGANVLTF. Written as DNA, the CDR3 is TGTGCCAGCAGCCCCTCCCTGGGCAGGGAGAGCTCTGGGGCCAACGTCCTGACTTTC. The chain joins TRBV3-1 to TRBJ2-6; D may correspond to TRBD1 or TRBD2 (5 bases each). Trimming took 4 bases from V and 0 from J, leaving 19 bases between them. In germline, CDR1 is LGHDT, CDR2 YNNKEL (reference sequence). The CDR3 length is 19 residues.

The chain joins TRBV3-1 to TRBJ2-1; D is unresolved. The CDR3 runs to 13 residues. The V and J ends lost 0 bases and 6 bases respectively, with 6 bases between them. Germline lookup yields CDR1 LGHDT and CDR2 YNNKEL (reference sequence). CDR3 nucleotide sequence: TGTGCCAGCAGCCAAGACTGGGGCAATGAGCAGTTCTTC. This gives the protein CASSQDWGNEQFF.

The chain carries TRBV27 and TRBJ2-7, with 11 positions matching TRBD2. The CDR3 totals 18 residues. Germline assignment: CDR1 MNHEY and CDR2 SMNVEV (reference sequence). Trimming at V came to 5 bases and at J to 0 bases, leaving 12 bases not matched to a gene. The CDR3 is CASSPNPTSGRFSYEQYF. CDR3 DNA sequence: TGTGCCAGCAGTCCCAACCCCACTAGCGGGAGATTCTCCTACGAGCAGTACTTC.

This clonotype was detected a few times. The chain is built from TRBV20-1 and TRBJ1-2; 9 nucleotides line up with TRBD1. This CDR3 region has 13 residues. V lost 2 bases and J lost 12; bases outside the gene matches: 10. Germline-derived CDR1 and CDR2 are DFQATT and SNEGSKA (reference sequence). The CDR3 nucleotides read TGCAGTGCTAGATGGGAAGACAGGGGGTATGACACCTTC. It specifies CSARWEDRGYDTF.

The chain recombines TRBV12-3 or TRBV12-4 with TRBJ2-7, with 9 bases lining up with TRBD1. This CDR3 region has 15 residues. The V segment lost 6 bases and the J segment 4 bases; nucleotides outside the gene matches: 10. CDR3 amino acids: CASRPTGTGNYEQYF. The CDR3 DNA sequence: TGTGCCAGCAGACCGACCGGGACAGGGAATTACGAGCAGTACTTC.

The table lists this clonotype with many counts. This chain joins TRBV20-1 and TRBJ2-2; 7 positions match TRBD1. The J segment lost 2 bases and the V segment lost 3 bases, leaving 6 bases of the junction unmatched. Germline V gene data show CDR1 as DFQATT and CDR2 as SNEGSKA (reference sequence). The CDR3 has 15 amino acids. The CDR3 protein is CSASHGQVNTGELFF. Written as DNA, the CDR3 is TGCAGTGCTAGCCACGGACAGGTTAACACCGGGGAGCTGTTTTTT.

The chain has TRBV5-6 and TRBJ2-7; 9 nucleotides line up with TRBD1. Germline V gene data show CDR1 as SGHDT and CDR2 as YYEEEE. The CDR3 spans 14 residues. V trimming: 2 bases; J trimming: 6 bases; junction bases outside the gene matches: 6. The CDR3 loop is CASSFRDRVSEQYF. The CDR3 DNA is TGTGCCAGCAGCTTCCGGGACAGGGTTTCCGAGCAGTACTTC.

This clonotype was observed at least ten times. The rearrangement joins TRBV12-3 or TRBV12-4 to TRBJ1-1; 7 bases fit TRBD1. V shed 3 bases and J 4 bases; nucleotides not matched to a gene: 8. The CDR3 runs to 15 residues. CDR3 nucleotide sequence: TGTGCCAGCAGTTTTGGGACAGCAAAGCCCACTGAAGCTTTCTTT. It translates to CASSFGTAKPTEAFF.

This chain joins TRBV24-1 and TRBJ2-2; 8 positions match TRBD2. CDR1 is KGHDR and CDR2 is SFDVKD in the germline V gene. There are 15 residues in the CDR3. Trimming took 3 bases from V and 4 from J; bases not matched to a gene: 3. The CDR3 nucleotides read TGTGCCACCAGTGATAGCGGGGGCCCCACCGGGGAGCTGTTTTTT. Its translation is CATSDSGGPTGELFF.

With respect to this clonotype: One end of the junction varies from germline; a read error may be responsible. This chain connects TRBV3-1 to TRBJ2-5; TRBD1 is a possible D gene (5 bases). The CDR3 extends over 15 amino acids. Germline CDR1 LGHDT, CDR2 YNNKEL (reference sequence). The CDR3 sequence is CASSEGVRYQETQYF. The CDR3 nucleotides read TGTGCCAGCAGCGAAGGGGTTAGGTACCAGGAGACCCAGTACTTC.

This clonotype was observed a handful of times. This chain joins TRBV25-1 and TRBJ2-5, with 14 bases identical to TRBD2. CDR3 length equals 16 residues. V shed 4 bases, J shed 6 bases, and the junction held 7 bases outside the gene matches. Looked up from germline, CDR1 is MGHDK and CDR2 is SYGVNS. CDR3 region: CASSAPRLAGGKTQYF. The DNA for the CDR3 is TGTGCCAGCAGTGCACCCAGACTAGCGGGAGGGAAGACCCAGTACTTC.

This clonotype has a count of ten or more. The J gene is TRBJ2-1, the V gene TRBV24-1; D possibly corresponds to TRBD2 (6 bases). The length of the CDR3 is 13 residues. The V and J ends lost 0 bases and 9 bases respectively, with 8 bases between them. The germline V gene encodes CDR1 KGHDR and CDR2 SFDVKD. Written as DNA, the CDR3 is TGTGCCACCAGTGATTTGCGGGGACTTGAGCAGTTCTTC. Translating it yields CATSDLRGLEQFF.

The V gene is TRBV29-1, the J gene TRBJ1-1; 9 bases are a match to TRBD1. Per the germline V gene, CDR1 is SQVTM and CDR2 is ANQGSEA. The CDR3 has 13 amino acids. As DNA, the CDR3 is TGCATCGGAAGCACAGGGGGCTTTAGTGAAGCTTTCTTT. Its translation: CIGSTGGFSEAFF.

This chain uses TRBV9 with TRBJ2-1; TRBD2 matches 11 bases. Germline values: CDR1 SGDLS, CDR2 YYNGEE. With V trimmed by 4 bases and J by 10 bases, 13 bases remained unmatched. This CDR3 has 16 residues. CDR3 region: CASSRTSGSVGSEQFF. In DNA, the CDR3 is TGTGCCAGCAGCAGAACTAGCGGGAGTGTAGGGAGCGAGCAGTTCTTC. Drawing the rest from reference TRBV9 and TRBJ2-1, the complete variable domain is DSGVTQTPKHLITATGQRVTLRCSPRSGDLSVYWYQQSLDQGLQFLIQYYNGEERAKGNILERFSAQQFPDLHSELNLSSLELGDSALYFCASSRTSGSVGSEQFFGPGTRLTVL.

CDR3 nucleotides: TGTGCCAGCAGTGAAGAAGGGGTAGGAACGCAGCCCCAGCATTTT. Protein sequence: CASSEEGVGTQPQHF. The J gene is TRBJ1-5, the V gene TRBV2, with D possibly TRBD1 on 5 matching bases. CDR3 size: 15 residues. Germline-derived CDR1 and CDR2 are SNHLY and FYNNEI. The ends were cut back, 1 base at V and 7 bases at J, with 14 bases in the middle.